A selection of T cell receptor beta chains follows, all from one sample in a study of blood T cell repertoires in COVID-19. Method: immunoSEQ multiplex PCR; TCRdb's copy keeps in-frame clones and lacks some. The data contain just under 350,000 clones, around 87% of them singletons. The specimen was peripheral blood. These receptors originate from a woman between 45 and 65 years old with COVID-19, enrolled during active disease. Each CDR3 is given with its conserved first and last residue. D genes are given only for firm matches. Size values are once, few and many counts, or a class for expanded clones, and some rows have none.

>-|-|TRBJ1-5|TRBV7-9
TGTGCCAGCAGCTTAGCGGGGGGGAGCAATCAGCCCCAGCATTTT
CASSLAGGSNQPQHF
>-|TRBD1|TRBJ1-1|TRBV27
TGTGCCAGCAGTTTTTTATCTAGGGGGCTAAGGAACACTGAAGCTTTCTTT
CASSFLSRGLRNTEAFF
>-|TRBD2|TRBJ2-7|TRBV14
TGTGCCAGCAGCCAAGATCCTTGGACTAGCGGTACCTACGAGCAGTACTTC
CASSQDPWTSGTYEQYF
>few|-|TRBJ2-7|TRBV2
TGTGCCAGCCACAACAGGGAAACCTACGAGCAGTACTTC
CASHNRETYEQYF
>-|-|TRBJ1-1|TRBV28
TGTGCCAGCGACAGATTAATGAACACTGAAGCTTTCTTT
CASDRLMNTEAFF
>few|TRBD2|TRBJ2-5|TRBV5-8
TGTGCCAGCAGCGGACTAGCGGGGGTCCAAGAGACCCAGTACTTC
CASSGLAGVQETQYF
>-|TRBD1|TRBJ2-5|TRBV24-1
TGTGCCACCAGTGAACACACAACAGGGGTCCGCGGTACAGAGACCCAGTACTTC
CATSEHTTGVRGTETQYF
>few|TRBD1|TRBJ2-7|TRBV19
TGTGCCAGTAGTAGGCAGGGGGTTAGCTACGAGCAGTACTTC
CASSRQGVSYEQYF
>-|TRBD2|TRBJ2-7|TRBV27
TGTGCCAGCAGTCCCCCCCACAGGGGACTAGCGGGAGGGCAAGAGCAGTACTTC
CASSPPHRGLAGGQEQYF
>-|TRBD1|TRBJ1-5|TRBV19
TGTGCCAGCTCGACAGGGGCGTCCAATCAGCCCCAGCATTTT
CASSTGASNQPQHF
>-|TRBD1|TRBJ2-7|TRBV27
TGTGCCAGCAGGGGGACAGGGAACTACGAGCAGTACTTC
CASRGTGNYEQYF
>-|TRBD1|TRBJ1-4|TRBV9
TGTGCCAGCAGCCCGGGACAGGGCCCGTATGAAAAACTGTTTTTT
CASSPGQGPYEKLFF
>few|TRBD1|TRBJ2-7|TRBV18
TGTGCCAGCTCACCAGCCGGGACAGACGAGCAGTACTTC
CASSPAGTDEQYF
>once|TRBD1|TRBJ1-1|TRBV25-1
TGTGCCAGCAGTGAATTCGGGACAGTGAACACTGAAGCTTTCTTT
CASSEFGTVNTEAFF
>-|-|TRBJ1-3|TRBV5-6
TGTGCCAGCAGCTTGCCCCTATCTTCTGGAAACACCATATATTTT
CASSLPLSSGNTIYF
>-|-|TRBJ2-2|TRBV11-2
TGTGCCAGCAGCTTAGAAGGAGGATACACCGGGGAGCTGTTTTTT
CASSLEGGYTGELFF
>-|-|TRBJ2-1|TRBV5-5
TGTGCCTCCCACCTGATGCGTCCCCTCCCCAATGAGCAGTTCTTC
CASHLMRPLPNEQFF
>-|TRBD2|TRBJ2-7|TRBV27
TGTGCCAGCAGCTCCCCGTGGAGCGGGGGCTCCTACGAGCAGTACTTC
CASSSPWSGGSYEQYF
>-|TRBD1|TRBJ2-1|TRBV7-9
TGTGCCAGCAGCCCAACCCGGGACAGATACAATGAGCAGTTCTTC
CASSPTRDRYNEQFF
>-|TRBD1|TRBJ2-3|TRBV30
TGTGCCTGGGACCTGGAAGGGGGCGATACGCAGTATTTT
CAWDLEGGDTQYF
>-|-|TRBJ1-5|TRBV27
TGTGCCAGCAGTTTATATCGGAATCAGCCCCAGCATTTT
CASSLYRNQPQHF
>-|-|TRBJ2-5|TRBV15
TGTGCCACCAGCAGAGGGGCAGGGAAGGGCCAAGAGACCCAGTACTTC
CATSRGAGKGQETQYF
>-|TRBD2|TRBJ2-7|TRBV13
TGTGCCAGCAGCTTCTCTCTAGCGGGATACTACGAGCAGTACTTC
CASSFSLAGYYEQYF
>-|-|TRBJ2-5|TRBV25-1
TGTGCCAGCAGTGAGAAGCGGAGCCAAGAGACCCAGTACTTC
CASSEKRSQETQYF
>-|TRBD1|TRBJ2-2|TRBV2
TGTGCCAGCAAGGCAGACAGGGTGGTTACCGGGGAGCTGTTTTTT
CASKADRVVTGELFF
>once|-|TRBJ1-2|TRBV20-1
TGCAGTGCGCCCCAGGTGTATGGCTACACCTTC
CSAPQVYGYTF
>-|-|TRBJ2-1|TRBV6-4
TGTGCCAGCAGTGACTCTGGAGGGTCGGGTTACAATGAGCAGTTCTTC
CASSDSGGSGYNEQFF
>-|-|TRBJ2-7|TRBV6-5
TGTGCCAGCAGTCACGAGAACGCCGAATACGAGCAGTACTTC
CASSHENAEYEQYF
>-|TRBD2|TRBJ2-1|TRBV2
TGTGCCAGCAGTGAAGCGAATCGACTAGCGGTCAGAGGGGAGTTCTTC
CASSEANRLAVRGEFF
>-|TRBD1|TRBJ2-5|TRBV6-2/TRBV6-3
TGTGCCAGCAGTTACGGACAGGATCTGACGGAGACCCAGTACTTC
CASSYGQDLTETQYF
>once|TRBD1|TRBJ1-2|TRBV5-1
TGCGCCAGCTACAATCCGGGACAGAGGTATGGCTACACCTTC
CASYNPGQRYGYTF
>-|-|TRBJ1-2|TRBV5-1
TGCGCCAGCAGCCGAGGGACTAACTATGGCTACACCTTC
CASSRGTNYGYTF
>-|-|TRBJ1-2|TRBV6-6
TGTGCCAGCAGTTACGCACAGGGCAATGGCTACACCTTC
CASSYAQGNGYTF
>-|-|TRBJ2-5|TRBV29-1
TGCAGCGTCTCGGGGCTAGCGTTGGAGACCCAGTACTTC
CSVSGLALETQYF
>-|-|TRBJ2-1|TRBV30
TGTGCCTGGAGTGAGGGGTACAATGAGCAGTTCTTC
CAWSEGYNEQFF
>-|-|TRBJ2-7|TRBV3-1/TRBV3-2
TGTGCCAGCAGCCAAGATACAGGTCATTTTACCTACGAGCAGTACTTC
CASSQDTGHFTYEQYF
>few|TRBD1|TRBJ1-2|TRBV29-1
TGCAGCGTTGGACAGGGCAGTGGCTACACCTTC
CSVGQGSGYTF
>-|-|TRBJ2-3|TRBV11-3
TGTGCCAGCAGCATTGCCGGGGATACGCAGTATTTT
CASSIAGDTQYF
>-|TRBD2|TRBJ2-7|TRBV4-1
TGCGCCAGCAGCCAAGCCCTCGGGGGGACTACATACTCCTACGAGCAGTACTTC
CASSQALGGTTYSYEQYF